This TCR beta chain was retrieved from a study of blood T cells in healthy people across ages (dated by TCRdb to between 2014 and 2017). General notes on the study: In model experiments, roughly one uniquely barcoded TCR beta cDNA molecule per two T cells was captured by template switching. To track age-related changes in TCR beta repertoire diversity, the study relied on deep sequencing normalized with unique cDNA molecular identifiers. Donors were grouped into four age groups: young (average roughly 15 years), middle-aged (39), aged (about 60) and long-lived (over 80). To avoid experimental bias, donors of different ages were distributed randomly across sequencing lanes. Two additional independent replicas of 1 million unique cDNA reads from the same blood draw were analyzed for two donors (one aged 18 to 29 and one aged 80 or older). Study-level results and caveats: The CMV infection status of donors was not known, potentially confounding age-related changes in expanded clonotypes. Compared with the aged group, the long-lived group had more naive CD4+ T cells, fewer expanded clones and increased TCR diversity, suggesting age selection. Estimates of total diversity based on one million sequenced T cells were considered lower bounds and underestimates. Since profiling was done on bulk unsorted PBMCs, naive and antigen-experienced compartments could not be conclusively compared. As age increased, observed TCR beta diversity per million T cells dropped in a roughly linear way, and a significant reduction was already evident by age 40. Observed TCR beta diversity correlated strongly with the percentage of naive T cells measured by flow cytometry.

Systemically healthy Caucasian individuals from Russia, approximately 39 in total and aged about 6 to 100 years, were included as donors. Each donor gave around 9.9 milliliters of peripheral blood, collected into EDTA-treated Vacutainer tubes. PBMCs were isolated by Ficoll-Paque density-gradient centrifugation, with at least 7 million obtained per sample. Total RNA, at least 6 micrograms per sample, was extracted from PBMCs with Trizol reagent. Naive CD45RAhigh/CD27high T cell percentages were measured by flow cytometry on a PBMC aliquot from every donor. As concerns this clonotype: No cognate antigen has been identified for it. Per-nucleotide qualities are absent, and no much larger clonotype sits a single base away.

Libraries came from 5' RACE. These reads were obtained on an Illumina HiSeq 2500. A second PCR of about 6 to 11 cycles was performed with a sample-barcoded 5' primer and a J-beta primer mix. Each TCR beta cDNA molecule received a unique molecular identifier from a template-switch 5' adaptor carrying 12 random nucleotides. Each sample yielded at least 3 million CDR3-containing paired-end reads. All of the RNA was converted into first-strand cDNA using the Mint cDNA synthesis kit, with a TRBC-specific oligonucleotide serving as the primer. Following uracil-DNA glycosylase treatment, a first 18-cycle PCR with universal primers M1SS and BC2_uni_R was performed on all cDNA. Processing in the source paper ran as follows. Normalization of each sample was performed by random selection of 1 million high-quality reads, each carrying a distinct molecular identifier. Reads with shared molecular identifiers were discarded instead of being binned into consensus sequences. MiTCR, set to a Q25 quality threshold and the strictest error-elimination algorithm, was used for CDR3 identification, clonotype clustering and error correction. A nonparametric unseen species model with Euler transformation was used to estimate a lower bound on total TCR beta diversity. TCRdb reanalyzed the raw reads on its own, using fastp at Q25 for trimming and MiXCR for clone calling, and kept in-frame beta chains. Every distinct CDR3 protein forms one entry, paired with its most common genes and DNA. TCRdb, not the original authors, processed these V and J calls. The sample contains about a million distinct CDR3 sequences, roughly half of them found a single time. Around 21% of the sample lies in the top ten.

The V and J ends are trimmed by 5 bases and 0 bases, leaving 20 bases between them. The CDR3 holds 17 amino acids from the cysteine to the phenylalanine. Only the CDR3 DNA stays, 51 bases, in frame from base 1. The chain joins TRBV12-3 or TRBV12-4 to TRBJ2-7, with TRBD2 as a weak D call on 5 bases. Material for sequencing was blood. This receptor was identified in a woman between 55 and 75 years old in good health. Here is the DNA: TGTGCCAGCAGTCCCTCTCGAGGGCCCCTGAGCTCCTACGAGCAGTACTTC. It specifies CASSPSRGPLSSYEQYF.